The subject of this entry is one T cell receptor (beta chain). Its target is not known. Germline loops: CDR1 LGHDT, CDR2 YNNKEL (reference sequence). The CDR3 is made up of 15 amino acids. The germline V and J ends were trimmed by 3 bases and 2 bases, with 14 bases remaining between them. This record belongs to a study of blood T cells in healthy people across ages. Study-level findings and limits: PBMCs were not sorted, which prevented a conclusive comparison of naive versus antigen-experienced cells. In these data, TCR beta diversity tracked strongly with naive T cell percentage.

The extraction recovered at least 5.5 micrograms of total RNA per sample. With a J-beta primer mix and a sample-barcoded 5' primer, a second PCR ran about 7 to 12 cycles. The authors tagged each cDNA molecule using a template-switch adaptor with 12 random nucleotides. TCRdb analysed the 5' RACE reads with MiXCR anew, one entry per CDR3 protein. The top ten hold 15% to 20% of the sample, which has about 1 million distinct CDR3 sequences, around 45% seen once. The sequence came from a woman aged 55-69 years in good health. Sequences were obtained from blood. The chain has TRBV3-1 and TRBJ2-7; weak D call: TRBD1 (6 bases). CDR3 in DNA: TGTGCCAGCAGCCATCCGGGGACAAACACCTACGAGCAGTACTTC. Its protein is CASSHPGTNTYEQYF.